These T cell receptor beta chains were read from a single sample in a study of OX40 agonist ivuxolimab in advanced cancers. Profiled with immunoSEQ multiplex PCR; TCRdb holds only in-frame clones, not every one. The sample has around 60,000 clones, 87% seen once; the top ten hold approximately 3%. The material sequenced was CD4+ or CD8+ T cells sorted from blood, taken in a trial of the OX40 agonist ivuxolimab. Every receptor here comes from an adult with an advanced solid tumor such as melanoma, head and neck, liver or kidney cancer. The conserved cysteine and the conserved F or W are not part of the CDR3 here.

j_call cdr3_length v_call cdr3_aa
TRBJ2-7 12 TRBV5-1 ASSPPAGSYEQY
TRBJ2-2 12 TRBV10-1 ASSESGVAGELF
TRBJ2-3 14 TRBV15 ATSRRPGSSTDTQY
TRBJ1-2 14 TRBV9 ASSLGGQGQNYGYT
TRBJ2-7 13 TRBV5-1 ASSRGVAGVDEQY
TRBJ2-3 11 TRBV29-1 SVRPQFTDTQY
TRBJ2-7 15 TRBV7-6 ASSSAYSGISSYEQY
TRBJ2-1 15 TRBV10-1 ASSESGGRLLGNEQF
TRBJ2-7 11 TRBV10-3 AIRGGSGDEQY
. 11 TRBV7-9 ASSFGQSYEQY
TRBJ2-1 13 TRBV9 ASSGRLAGGDEQF
TRBJ2-2 13 TRBV4-1 ASSVPGLDTGELF
TRBJ2-7 11 TRBV7-9 ASSLAGTYEQY
TRBJ1-5 11 TRBV15 ATSRTGIQPQH
TRBJ2-7 13 TRBV18 ASSPPRRVPYEQY
TRBJ2-2 12 TRBV27 ASSVTGTTGELF
TRBJ2-5 14 TRBV5-1 ASSGGRGTPQETQY
TRBJ1-1 11 TRBV18 ASSLTGDTEAF
TRBJ2-3 13 TRBV30 AWSVPGTSTDTQY
TRBJ2-1 10 TRBV29-1 SGLGGGNEQF
TRBJ2-3 9 TRBV5-4 ASGGGDTQY
TRBJ1-1 11 TRBV10-3 ASKPQGTTEAF
TRBJ1-5 11 TRBV7-9 ASSRDRDQPQH
TRBJ2-1 9 TRBV20-1 SARIAHEQF
TRBJ2-1 12 TRBV11-2 ASSLYSSWNEQF
TRBJ1-5 13 TRBV5-1 ASSLDGGFNQPQH
TRBJ2-7 15 TRBV18 ASSPGLAGGSAYEQY
TRBJ2-5 13 TRBV28 ASVGVGHYQETQY
TRBJ1-1 12 TRBV2 ASSGDSQNTEAF
TRBJ2-1 9 TRBV30 AFLRGREQF
TRBJ2-5 12 TRBV9 ASSPQVTQETQY
TRBJ1-2 11 TRBV2 ASRGDGGDGYT
TRBJ1-1 11 TRBV12-5 ASGLGHNTEAF
TRBJ2-6 13 TRBV30 AWDRGLAGANVLT
TRBJ2-7 11 TRBV2 ASRTGGDYEQY
TRBJ2-2 15 TRBV18 ASSPRLGRVNTGELF
TRBJ1-4 15 TRBV5-6 ASSLLSGADPNEKLF
TRBJ2-1 15 TRBV4-1 ASSQVGGLSSYNEQF
TRBJ2-7 12 TRBV6-1 ASSTRDWPYEQY
TRBJ2-3 12 TRBV10-2 ASRRGTSTDTQY
TRBJ2-1 13 TRBV11-2 ASSQSLAGYNEQF
TRBJ1-1 11 TRBV18 ASSSDRSTEAF
TRBJ2-3 14 TRBV7-8 ASSIRRAWNTDTQY
TRBJ1-1 13 TRBV6-1 ASSEARAGGTEAF
TRBJ1-5 10 TRBV6-1 ASGVYSQPQH
TRBJ2-1 12 TRBV28 ASGSGRGSNEQF
TRBJ2-1 14 TRBV5-1 ASSSGTSERYNEQF
TRBJ2-1 11 TRBV6-1 ASSEDSYNEQF
TRBJ1-1 11 TRBV6-1 ASSVTRDGEAF
TRBJ2-7 13 TRBV18 ASSPPNSGWGEQY
TRBJ2-1 13 TRBV18 ASSPGLARYNEQF
TRBJ2-2 13 TRBV5-1 ASSLRPSNTGELF
TRBJ1-3 13 TRBV9 ASSPGFISGNTIY
TRBJ2-1 10 TRBV2 ASNRGDNEQF
TRBJ2-3 11 TRBV10-3 AIKGQGPDTQY
TRBJ2-4 12 TRBV28 ASTPSANRYIQY
TRBJ1-4 12 TRBV7-6 ASSPGSINEKLF
TRBJ1-2 12 TRBV7-2 ASNPTALNYGYT
TRBJ2-1 11 TRBV11-1 ASSRESFGEQF